This is a list of T cell receptor beta chains from one sample in a study of cytomegalovirus exposure and HLA in healthy donors. Assay: immunoSEQ multiplex PCR; the TCRdb copy retains only in-frame clones and omits some. Here the sample spans about 160,000 clones, approximately 89% being singletons. Sequences were obtained from PBMCs. The source is a man younger than 30 in good health and CMV-seropositive. The CDR3 runs from the conserved cysteine through the conserved F or W. The D gene is left open where the match is weak. A row's size may be missing; if present it is once, few, many or a size class.

clone size,CDR3 length,D gene,J gene,V gene,CDR3 protein,CDR3 DNA
-,15,-,TRBJ2-2,TRBV18,CASSPGVQGTGELFF,TGTGCCAGCTCACCAGGGGTACAGGGCACCGGGGAGCTGTTTTTT
-,14,-,TRBJ1-1,TRBV15,CATSPYPPPYEAFF,TGTGCCACCAGCCCATATCCACCCCCCTATGAAGCTTTCTTT
-,13,-,TRBJ1-2,TRBV28,CASSVEAVYGYTF,TGTGCCAGCAGCGTAGAGGCGGTCTATGGCTACACCTTC
-,16,TRBD1,TRBJ2-7,TRBV18,CASSPPEGQGPYEQYF,TGTGCCAGCTCACCACCCGAGGGACAGGGGCCCTACGAGCAGTACTTC
once,15,TRBD1,TRBJ2-7,TRBV11-2,CASSIPGTDFLGQYF,TGTGCCAGCAGCATCCCCGGGACAGACTTTCTTGGGCAGTACTTC
-,15,TRBD2,TRBJ2-1,TRBV5-4,CASSETSGRFDEQFF,TGTGCCAGCAGCGAGACTAGCGGGAGATTCGATGAGCAGTTCTTC
-,11,-,TRBJ1-1,TRBV6-1,CASITGREAFF,TGTGCCAGCATCACAGGGCGTGAAGCTTTCTTT
-,15,TRBD1,TRBJ2-5,TRBV5-4,CASSRRDRGQETQYF,TGTGCCAGCAGCCGACGGGACAGGGGGCAAGAGACCCAGTACTTC
-,16,TRBD1,TRBJ1-2,TRBV28,CASTGQGALFNYGYTF,TGTGCCAGCACGGGGCAGGGGGCGTTATTTAACTATGGCTACACCTTC
-,17,TRBD2,TRBJ2-7,TRBV7-2,CASSSFPGLAGEGEQYF,TGTGCCAGCAGCTCATTTCCGGGACTAGCGGGAGAGGGTGAGCAGTACTTC
few,16,-,TRBJ1-2,TRBV5-1,CASSLSNVRGIYGYTF,TGCGCCAGCAGCTTGTCTAACGTTAGGGGGATCTATGGCTACACCTTC
-,15,-,TRBJ2-7,TRBV13,CASSKSDSSTYEQYF,TGTGCCAGCAGCAAATCGGACAGTTCAACCTACGAGCAGTACTTC
once,17,TRBD1,TRBJ2-7,TRBV2,CASSVDSQGAPSYEQYF,TGTGCCAGCAGTGTCGATAGCCAGGGGGCCCCTTCCTACGAGCAGTACTTC
-,14,TRBD1,TRBJ2-7,TRBV25-1,CASSNRDRGLEQYF,TGTGCCAGCAGTAACCGGGACAGGGGGCTGGAGCAGTACTTC
-,15,TRBD2,TRBJ2-1,TRBV5-1,CASSQTSGRNNEQFF,TGCGCCAGCAGCCAGACTAGCGGGAGGAACAATGAGCAGTTCTTC
-,14,TRBD2,TRBJ2-7,TRBV18,CASSPPGGGYEQYF,TGTGCCAGCTCACCACCGGGGGGGGGCTACGAGCAGTACTTC
-,13,-,TRBJ2-3,TRBV9,CASSPRGADTQYF,TGTGCCAGCAGCCCCCGAGGCGCAGATACGCAGTATTTT
once,13,-,TRBJ1-4,TRBV5-4,CASHIAPNEKLFF,TGTGCCAGCCACATCGCCCCGAATGAAAAACTGTTTTTT
-,14,TRBD2,TRBJ2-7,TRBV5-1,CASSWTSETYEQYF,TGCGCCAGCAGCTGGACTAGCGAAACCTACGAGCAGTACTTC
-,13,-,TRBJ2-1,TRBV6-1,CASSAPSLDEQFF,TGTGCCAGCAGTGCCCCTAGTCTGGATGAGCAGTTCTTC
-,16,TRBD2,TRBJ2-1,TRBV10-3,CAIKVDRASGSNEQFF,TGTGCCATCAAGGTCGATAGGGCTAGCGGGAGTAATGAGCAGTTCTTC